Below are 29 T cell receptor beta chains sequenced from a single sample in a study of T cells after yellow fever vaccination (dated by TCRdb to the late 2010s). The receptor library was made with 5' RACE. Instrument on record: Illumina NovaSeq 6000. TCRdb reran the public reads through fastp at Q25 and MiXCR, keeping productive beta chains. Merged by CDR3 protein, the rows form single entries marked with the most common genes and DNA. The sample contains about 350,000 distinct CDR3 sequences, roughly 4% of them found a single time. The ten most abundant clones make up 20% to 25% of the sample. The treatment or condition label of this sample denotes: live attenuated yellow fever vaccine strain. Sequenced here: PBMCs, sampled 5 days after the yellow fever booster vaccination. The receptors stem from a man between 18 and 35 years old who received the YFV17D yellow fever vaccine.

There are a few counts of this clonotype. The chain couples TRBV19 to TRBJ1-1; D is possibly TRBD1 (5 bases). Germline CDR1 reads LNHDA; CDR2 reads SQIVND (reference sequence). The CDR3 has 15 amino acids. Trimming stripped 6 bases from V and 1 base from J, with 15 bases between. The CDR3 is CASSRPTASNTEAFF. In DNA form, the CDR3 reads TGTGCCAGTAGCCGACCGACAGCATCGAACACTGAAGCTTTCTTT.

About this clonotype itself: A much larger clone lies one base from this, so it may be a read error. V usage is TRBV7-2 and J usage is TRBJ2-1; 8 bases fit TRBD2. Looked up from germline, CDR1 is SGHTA and CDR2 is FQGNSA. V shed 5 bases, J shed 8 bases, and the junction held 11 bases outside the gene matches. The length of the CDR3 is 15 residues. CDR3 amino acids: CASSVSRGGIYEQFF. The CDR3 nucleotides are TGTGCCAGCAGCGTGAGTCGGGGGGGCATATATGAGCAGTTCTTC. Together with reference TRBV7-2 and TRBJ2-1, the CDR3 gives the full variable domain: GAGVSQSPSNKVTEKGKDVELRCDPISGHTALYWYRQSLGQGLEFLIYFQGNSAPDKSGLPSDRFSAERTGGSVSTLTIQRTQQEDSAVYLCASSVSRGGIYEQFFGPGTRLTVL.

This clonotype was found a few times. The genes are TRBV9 and TRBJ2-6; D might be TRBD1 (6 bases). CDR3 length equals 15 residues. Between the trimmed V and J ends, which lost 2 bases and 1 base, there was a span of 7 bases. From germline, CDR1 is SGDLS and CDR2 YYNGEE. The DNA of the CDR3 is TGTGCCAGCAGCGTCCAGGGGTCTGGGGCCAACGTCCTGACTTTC. It yields the protein CASSVQGSGANVLTF.

This clonotype was seen repeatedly, ten times or more. This chain links TRBV12-3 or TRBV12-4 with TRBJ1-6; no clear D gene. This CDR3 has 14 amino acids. Trimming took 0 bases from V and 6 from J, leaving 6 bases between them. The DNA for the CDR3 is TGTGCCAGCAGTTTAGCAGGACCTAATTCACCCCTCCACTTT. Its translation: CASSLAGPNSPLHF.

The V gene is TRBV10-2, the J gene TRBJ2-1; D is perhaps TRBD1 (6 bases). Trimming took off 3 bases at V and 8 bases at J, with 11 bases between the two ends. Germline CDR1 and CDR2: WSHSY and SAAADI. The CDR3 is 13 residues long. CDR3 in DNA: TGCGCCAGCAGTGATCAGGGGCGGGATGAGCAGTTCTTC. Translation gives CASSDQGRDEQFF.

This clonotype has ten or more counts. This chain's CDR3 is CAGGTTGHGYNEQFF. The CDR3 nucleotides are TGTGCCGGGGGCACCACAGGCCATGGGTACAATGAGCAGTTCTTC. This rearrangement joins TRBV28 to TRBJ2-1, with D maybe TRBD1 (6 bases). Looked up from germline, CDR1 is MDHEN and CDR2 is SYDVKM. Trimming took off 11 bases at V and 4 bases at J, with 21 bases between the two ends. The CDR3 is made up of 15 amino acids.

This clonotype was seen many times. The chain employs TRBV5-1 and TRBJ2-1; D assignment may be TRBD1 or TRBD2 (5 bases each). Trimming took 0 bases from V and 4 from J, leaving 11 bases between them. The CDR3 length is 15 residues. Germline lookup yields CDR1 SGHRS and CDR2 YFSETQ. CDR3 in amino acids: CASSLGGLIYNEQFF. The CDR3 DNA follows: TGCGCCAGCAGCTTGGGGGGGTTGATTTACAATGAGCAGTTCTTC.

This clonotype has just a few counts. The V and J genes are TRBV6-4 and TRBJ1-5, with no clear D. The CDR3 consists of 15 residues. The germline V and J ends were trimmed by 7 bases and 7 bases, with 20 bases remaining between them. Germline V gives CDR1 MRHNA, CDR2 SNTAGT. Written as DNA, the CDR3 is TGTGCCAGCAAGGGCAGATTGTTGCCCCGGCAGCCCCAGCATTTT. Translation gives CASKGRLLPRQPQHF.

The chain links TRBV6-2 or TRBV6-3 to TRBJ2-7; D possibly matches TRBD1 or TRBD2 (6 bases each). The germline V gene encodes CDR1 MNHEY and CDR2 SVGEGT. This CDR3 has 15 amino acids. The ends were cut back, 6 bases at V and 1 base at J, with 16 bases in the middle. The CDR3 region is CASSDRRGGSYEQYF. CDR3 nucleotide sequence: TGTGCCAGCAGCGACAGGCGGGGTGGGTCCTACGAGCAGTACTTC.

The chain uses TRBV11-2 and TRBJ1-1; perhaps TRBD1 as D (6 bases). This CDR3 spans 17 amino acids. The germline gives CDR1 SGHAT, CDR2 FQNNGV. V lost 4 bases and J 3 bases, leaving 21 bases between the germline ends. Here the CDR3 DNA reads TGTGCCAGCAGCTCAGGTACAGGGTGGTCCGGCGACACTGAAGCTTTCTTT. The encoded protein is CASSSGTGWSGDTEAFF.

This sequence joins TRBV20-1 and TRBJ2-3, with a weak D call TRBD1 (7 bases). V was shortened by 6 bases and J by 0 bases, with 10 bases between the two germline ends. The CDR3 spans 13 residues. Looked up from germline, CDR1 is DFQATT and CDR2 is SNEGSKA (reference sequence). Here the CDR3 reads CSAQGGSTDTQYF. The CDR3 coding sequence is TGCAGTGCCCAGGGGGGCAGCACAGATACGCAGTATTTT.

In its sample, this clonotype was seen many times. The gene calls are TRBV14 and TRBJ2-3; no definite D call. CDR1 is SGHDN, CDR2 FVKESK, per germline. This CDR3 region has 15 residues. Trimming took off 1 base at V and 4 bases at J, with 12 bases between the two ends. The CDR3 reads CASSQALEIPDTQYF. Here the CDR3 DNA reads TGTGCCAGCAGCCAAGCATTGGAAATCCCAGATACGCAGTATTTT.

In this sample, this clonotype turned up a few times. The chain uses TRBV20-1 and TRBJ1-4, with 10 bases identical to TRBD1. With V trimmed by 6 bases and J by 8 bases, 12 bases remained unmatched. CDR1 and CDR2 (germline): DFQATT, SNEGSKA (reference sequence). CDR3 length: 15 residues. The CDR3 here is CSAGTSGQGFEKLFF. The CDR3 region has the DNA TGCAGTGCCGGAACATCGGGACAGGGGTTCGAAAAACTGTTTTTT.

This clonotype was recorded many times. The chain is built from TRBV7-3 and TRBJ2-7; 7 nucleotides align to TRBD1. V trimming: 3 bases; J trimming: 0 bases; junction bases outside the gene matches: 2. The CDR3 sequence is 14 residues long. CDR1 and CDR2 from the germline V gene are SGHTA and FQGTGA. The CDR3 region is CASSLDRNSYEQYF. DNA for the CDR3: TGTGCCAGCAGCTTGGACAGGAACTCCTACGAGCAGTACTTC.

The sample holds a few counts of this clonotype. The rearrangement uses TRBV7-2 and TRBJ2-2; D might be TRBD1 (5 bases). Trimming shortened V by 2 bases and J by 6 bases, and 13 bases separated the two germline ends. This CDR3 comprises 15 residues. From germline, CDR1 is SGHTA and CDR2 FQGNSA. The chain's CDR3 is CASSLLGVDSGELFF. In DNA, the CDR3 is TGTGCCAGCAGCTTATTAGGGGTCGATTCCGGGGAGCTGTTTTTT.

There are a few counts of this clonotype. The chain employs TRBV7-2 and TRBJ1-1; tentatively, D is TRBD1 (5 bases). V was trimmed by 6 bases and J by 5 bases, leaving 16 bases between them. The germline V gene encodes CDR1 SGHTA and CDR2 FQGNSA. The CDR3 has 14 residues. The CDR3 protein is CASSSAPGITEAFF. The CDR3 region has the DNA TGTGCCAGCAGTTCTGCCCCAGGGATTACTGAAGCTTTCTTT.

This clonotype was observed many times. The chain recombines TRBV7-9 with TRBJ2-7, with D possibly being TRBD2 (5 bases). The CDR3 is 12 residues long. Germline-derived CDR1 and CDR2 are SEHNR and FQNEAQ (reference sequence). Trimming stripped 4 bases from V and 5 bases from J, with 9 bases between. The CDR3 sequence: CASSSGVNEQYF. CDR3 nucleotides: TGTGCCAGCAGCTCCGGGGTGAACGAGCAGTACTTC.

This clonotype turned up a few times. The gene calls are TRBV7-9 and TRBJ2-3, with a possible D match to TRBD2 (5 bases). Germline CDR1 and CDR2: SEHNR and FQNEAQ (reference sequence). V was clipped by 6 bases and J by 7 bases, with 11 bases between them. The CDR3 covers 12 residues. CDR3 coding DNA: TGTGCCAGCAGTTCCTGGGAGAATACGCAGTATTTT. It codes for CASSSWENTQYF.

This clonotype has just a few counts. As DNA, the CDR3 is TGCGCCAGCAGGGGGGGGCCCCAAGCTTTCTTT. Its translation: CASRGGPQAFF. The chain employs TRBV5-1 and TRBJ1-1; the D gene is possibly TRBD1 (6 bases). V gave up 5 bases and J gave up 9 bases, with 11 bases separating them. Germline V CDR1 and CDR2: SGHRS, YFSETQ. The CDR3 is 11 amino acids.

The chain recombines TRBV6-5 with TRBJ2-7; possible D gene TRBD1, 6 bases. CDR1 is MNHEY, CDR2 SVGAGI, per germline. V lost 3 bases, J lost 0 bases, and 18 bases lay in between. The CDR3 is made up of 17 amino acids. The CDR3 sequence: CASSYRIGQHFSYEQYF. The CDR3 nucleotides are TGTGCCAGCAGTTATAGGATTGGACAGCATTTCTCCTACGAGCAGTACTTC.

The chain is built from TRBV4-3 and TRBJ1-5, with D possibly matching TRBD1 (5 bases). CDR1 and CDR2 from the germline V gene are LGHNA and YSLEER. With 1 base removed from V and 7 bases from J, the gap between germline ends came to 11 bases. This CDR3 has 14 residues. DNA for the CDR3: TGCGCCAGCAGCCAAGGATTCGGGGGACAGCCCCAGCATTTT. It encodes CASSQGFGGQPQHF.

The V call is TRBV5-4, the J call TRBJ2-2; 9 positions agree with TRBD2. This CDR3 has 17 amino acids. Germline V gene data show CDR1 as SGHNT and CDR2 as YYREEE (reference sequence). J was trimmed by 0 bases and V by 2 bases; bases with no gene match: 5. The CDR3 here is CASSLPSGVANTGELFF. CDR3 nucleotide sequence: TGTGCCAGCAGCTTACCTAGCGGGGTAGCGAACACCGGGGAGCTGTTTTTT. The whole variable domain, filled in from reference TRBV5-4 and TRBJ2-2, reads ETGVTQSPTHLIKTRGQQVTLRCSSQSGHNTVSWYQQALGQGPQFIFQYYREEENGRGNFPPRFSGLQFPNYSSELNVNALELDDSALYLCASSLPSGVANTGELFFGEGSRLTVL.

Ten or more counts support this clonotype. The V and J genes are TRBV5-1 and TRBJ2-2; 8 bases line up with TRBD1. V lost 4 bases to trimming and J lost 4 bases; unmatched junction nucleotides: 6. Germline CDR1 and CDR2: SGHRS and YFSETQ. The length of the CDR3 is 15 residues. CDR3 amino acids: CASSTDRGPTGELFF. The CDR3 bases are TGCGCCAGCAGCACAGACAGGGGACCCACCGGGGAGCTGTTTTTT.

V gene TRBV27 combines with J gene TRBJ2-2, with a possible D match to TRBD1 (5 bases). The CDR3 sequence is 14 residues long. Germline V CDR1 and CDR2: MNHEY, SMNVEV (reference sequence). Trimming removed 10 bases at V and 1 base at J, with 13 bases between. The CDR3 DNA sequence: TGTGCCACAACGGACAAAGGGAACACCGGGGAGCTGTTTTTT. As protein: CATTDKGNTGELFF.

The chain combines TRBV20-1 with TRBJ1-5; D ambiguous. This CDR3 spans 15 amino acids. V lost 8 bases to trimming and J lost 0 bases, with 17 bases between them. In germline, CDR1 is DFQATT, CDR2 SNEGSKA (reference sequence). The CDR3 DNA is TGCAGTCCCAACCAAGACCACCTTAGCAATCAGCCCCAGCATTTT. Amino acids: CSPNQDHLSNQPQHF.

This clonotype showed up many times. The chain recombines TRBV15 with TRBJ2-2; D is uncertain. CDR3 size: 15 residues. Germline values: CDR1 LNHNV, CDR2 YYDKDF (reference sequence). V was trimmed by 2 bases and J by 7 bases, leaving 14 bases between them. The CDR3 coding sequence is TGTGCCACCAGCAGACCCACGGCGGTTAGCGGGGAGCTGTTTTTT. This encodes CATSRPTAVSGELFF.

The table lists this clonotype with many counts. The rearrangement uses TRBV5-1 and TRBJ2-7; TRBD1 might be the D (6 bases). Trimming cost V 3 bases and J 0 bases, with 13 bases left between them. CDR3 length: 15 residues. Germline V gene sequence: CDR1 SGHRS, CDR2 YFSETQ. The DNA for the CDR3 is TGCGCCAGCAGCTGGACAGCTCTACGCTCCTACGAGCAGTACTTC. It yields the protein CASSWTALRSYEQYF.

In this sample, this clonotype turned up a few times. This CDR3 is CASSVTGEGANVLTF. CDR3 DNA sequence: TGCGCCAGCAGCGTGACAGGGGAGGGGGCCAACGTCCTGACTTTC. The V and J genes are TRBV5-1 and TRBJ2-6, with TRBD1 matching 8 bases. Per germline, CDR1 SGHRS and CDR2 YFSETQ. The CDR3 sequence is 15 residues long. With 4 bases clipped from V and 4 bases from J, the junction kept 4 bases outside the gene matches. The full variable domain, rest sourced from reference TRBV5-1 and TRBJ2-6, is KAGVTQTPRYLIKTRGQQVTLSCSPISGHRSVSWYQQTPGQGLQFLFEYFSETQRNKGNFPGRFSGRQFSNSRSEMNVSTLELGDSALYLCASSVTGEGANVLTFGAGSRLTVL.

This clonotype was counted only a few times. The V gene is TRBV10-3, the J gene TRBJ1-3; D is unclear. Germline V CDR1 and CDR2: ENHRY, SYGVKD. The CDR3 is 14 residues long. Trimming shortened V by 9 bases and J by 0 bases, and 12 bases separated the two germline ends. The CDR3 DNA sequence: TGTGCCATAAAGCCTCAAGGCTCTGGAAACACCATATATTTT. It is translated as CAIKPQGSGNTIYF.